The clone carrying this T cell receptor (beta chain) was counted a few times. The target antigen is unknown. Germline assignment: CDR1 ENHRY and CDR2 SYGVKD. The CDR3 has 15 residues. V gave up 0 bases and J gave up 7 bases, with 13 bases separating them. This sample is drawn from a study of cytomegalovirus exposure and HLA in healthy donors. Points from the study as a whole: Reports indicated that the classifier achieved high specificity and sensitivity in diagnosing cytomegalovirus status. Judged likely to be a sequencing artifact was a cluster of highly shared sequence variants.

PCR amplification relied on 60 Vbeta primers (plus 13 Jbeta primers). Generated by immunoSEQ multiplex PCR, the TCRdb table keeps only in-frame clones and is missing some. The sample shows more than 60,000 clones, around four fifths of them seen only once. The donors, nominally healthy at sampling, likely had unrecorded immune exposures. Sequencing was done on a sample of PBMCs. V gene TRBV10-3 combines with J gene TRBJ1-5, with D hard to call. The origin of this receptor is a male donor in good health and CMV-seropositive. CDR3 sequence reads: CAISESGAGRQPQHF. The CDR3 nucleotides are TGTGCCATCAGTGAGTCGGGAGCAGGCAGGCAGCCCCAGCATTTT.